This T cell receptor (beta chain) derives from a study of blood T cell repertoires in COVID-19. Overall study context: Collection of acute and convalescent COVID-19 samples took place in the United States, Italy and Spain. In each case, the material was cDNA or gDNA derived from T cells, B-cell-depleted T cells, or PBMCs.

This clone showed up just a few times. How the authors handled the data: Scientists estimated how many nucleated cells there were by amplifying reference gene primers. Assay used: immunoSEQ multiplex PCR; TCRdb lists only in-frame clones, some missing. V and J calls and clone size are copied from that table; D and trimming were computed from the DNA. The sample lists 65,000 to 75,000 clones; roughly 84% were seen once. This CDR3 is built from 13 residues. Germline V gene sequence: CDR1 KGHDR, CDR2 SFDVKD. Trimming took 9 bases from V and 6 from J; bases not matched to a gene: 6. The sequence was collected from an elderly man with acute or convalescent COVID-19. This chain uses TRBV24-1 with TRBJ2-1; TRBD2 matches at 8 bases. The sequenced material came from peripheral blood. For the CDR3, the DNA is TGTGCCACCGGGGGTAGCGGGGTCAATGAGCAGTTCTTC. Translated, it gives CATGGSGVNEQFF.